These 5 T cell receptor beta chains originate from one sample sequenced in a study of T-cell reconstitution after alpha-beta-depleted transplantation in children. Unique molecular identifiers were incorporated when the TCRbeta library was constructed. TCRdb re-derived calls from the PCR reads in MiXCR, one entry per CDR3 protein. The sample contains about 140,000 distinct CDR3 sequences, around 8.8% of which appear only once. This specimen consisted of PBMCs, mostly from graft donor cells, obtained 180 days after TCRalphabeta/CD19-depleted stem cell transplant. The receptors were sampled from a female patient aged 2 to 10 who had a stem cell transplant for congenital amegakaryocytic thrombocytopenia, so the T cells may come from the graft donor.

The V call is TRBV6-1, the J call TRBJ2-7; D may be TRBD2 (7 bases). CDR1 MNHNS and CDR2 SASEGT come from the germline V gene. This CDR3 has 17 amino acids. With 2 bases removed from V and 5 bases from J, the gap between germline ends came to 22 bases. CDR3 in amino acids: CASSEYEGGGCRNEQYF. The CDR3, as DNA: TGTGCCAGCAGTGAATATGAGGGGGGGGGGTGTCGAAACGAGCAGTACTTC.

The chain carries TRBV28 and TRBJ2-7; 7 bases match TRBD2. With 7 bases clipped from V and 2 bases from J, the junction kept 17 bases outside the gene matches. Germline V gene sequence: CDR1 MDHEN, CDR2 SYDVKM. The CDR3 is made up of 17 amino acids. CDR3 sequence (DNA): TGTGCCAGCATCCTAGCGGTGGGGCCGGGTCGAACCTACGAGCAGTACTTC. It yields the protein CASILAVGPGRTYEQYF. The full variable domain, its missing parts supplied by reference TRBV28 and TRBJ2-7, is DVKVTQSSRYLVKRTGEKVFLECVQDMDHENMFWYRQDPGLGLRLIYFSYDVKMKEKGDIPEGYSVSREKKERFSLILESASTNQTSMYLCASILAVGPGRTYEQYFGPGTRLTVT.

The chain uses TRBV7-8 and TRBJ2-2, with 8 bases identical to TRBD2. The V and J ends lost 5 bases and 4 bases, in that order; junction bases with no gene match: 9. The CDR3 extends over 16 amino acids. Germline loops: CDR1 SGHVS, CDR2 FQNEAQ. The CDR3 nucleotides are TGTGCCAGCAGCCTCCCGAGCGGGGGTGGCACCGGGGAGCTGTTTTTT. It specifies CASSLPSGGGTGELFF.

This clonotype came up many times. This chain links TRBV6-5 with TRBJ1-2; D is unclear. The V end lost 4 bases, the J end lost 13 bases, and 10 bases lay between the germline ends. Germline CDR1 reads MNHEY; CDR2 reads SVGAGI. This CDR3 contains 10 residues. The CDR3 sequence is CASSFGSPTF. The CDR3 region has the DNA TGTGCCAGCAGTTTTGGCAGTCCCACCTTC.

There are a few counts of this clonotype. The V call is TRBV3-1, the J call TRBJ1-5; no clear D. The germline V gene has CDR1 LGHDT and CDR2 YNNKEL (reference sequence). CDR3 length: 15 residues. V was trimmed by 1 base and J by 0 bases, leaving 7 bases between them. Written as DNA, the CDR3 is TGTGCCAGCAGCCAAGTTATTGGTAGCAATCAGCCCCAGCATTTT. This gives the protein CASSQVIGSNQPQHF.